These 29 T cell receptor beta chains share one sample of origin, sequenced in a study of blood T cells in healthy people across ages. A second about 7 to 11 cycle PCR used barcoded and J-beta primers. TCRdb passed the 5' RACE reads through MiXCR, listing each CDR3 protein once. The data hold about 1,400,000 distinct CDR3 sequences, with 35% to 45% observed a single time. Sequencing used blood. The receptor source for this set is a woman aged 18 to 35 in good health.

For this clonotype: A much larger clone differs from this one at a single base, so this may be a read error. The rearrangement links TRBV6-6 to TRBJ2-7; 7 nucleotides align to TRBD2. V shed 6 bases, J shed 0 bases, and the junction held 8 bases outside the gene matches. Germline assignment: CDR1 MNHNY and CDR2 SVGAGI (reference sequence). The CDR3 spans 15 residues. CDR3 nucleotide sequence: TGTGCCAGCAGGTTAGGAGCGGGGAGCTCCTACGAGCAGTACTTC. It translates to CASRLGAGSSYEQYF.

The chain recombines TRBV5-6 with TRBJ2-7; TRBD2 might be the D (5 bases). The ends were cut back, 4 bases at V and 1 base at J, with 15 bases in the middle. The CDR3 is made up of 15 amino acids. CDR1 is SGHDT and CDR2 is YYEEEE in the germline V gene. The CDR3, as DNA: TGTGCCAGCAGCCCGAACCCGGGGATATCCTACGAGCAGTACTTC. This translates into CASSPNPGISYEQYF.

This clonotype showed up just a few times. The CDR3 loop reads CASSLRQINTEAFF. The CDR3 coding sequence is TGTGCCAGCAGTTTGCGGCAGATTAACACTGAAGCTTTCTTT. This chain uses TRBV12-3 or TRBV12-4 with TRBJ1-1, with unresolved D. CDR3 length: 14 residues. V lost 3 bases, J lost 2 bases, and 10 bases lay in between.

V gene TRBV29-1 combines with J gene TRBJ2-1; TRBD2 matches 7 bases. The CDR3 is 14 residues long. V lost 8 bases and J lost 9; bases outside the gene matches: 16. From germline, CDR1 is SQVTM and CDR2 ANQGSEA. The DNA of the CDR3 is TGCAGCTCGAATGAGGGACTAACGGGTAGTGAGCAGTTCTTC. The encoded protein is CSSNEGLTGSEQFF.

This chain links TRBV6-1 with TRBJ2-7, with 9 bases fitting TRBD2. The CDR3 has 14 residues. Germline lookup yields CDR1 MNHNS and CDR2 SASEGT. With 6 bases clipped from V and 2 bases from J, the junction kept 5 bases outside the gene matches. CDR3 amino acids: CASSSSGITYEQYF. The CDR3 DNA sequence: TGTGCCAGCAGCTCTAGCGGGATCACCTACGAGCAGTACTTC.

This clonotype turned up a few times. The V and J genes are TRBV9 and TRBJ2-5; D gene ambiguous. CDR3 length: 14 residues. V lost 2 bases and J 0 bases, leaving 8 bases between the germline ends. Germline V CDR1 and CDR2: SGDLS, YYNGEE. The CDR3 loop reads CASSVDPNQETQYF. In nucleotides, the CDR3 is TGTGCCAGCAGCGTTGACCCTAACCAAGAGACCCAGTACTTC.

This clonotype has a handful of counts. The rearrangement uses TRBV15 and TRBJ1-1, with D unclear. The CDR3 sequence is 12 residues long. Trimming pared 1 base from V and 2 bases from J, leaving 2 bases between. Germline V gene sequence: CDR1 LNHNV, CDR2 YYDKDF (reference sequence). CDR3 coding DNA: TGTGCCACCAGCAGAGCAAACACTGAAGCTTTCTTT. Translation: CATSRANTEAFF.

This clonotype was seen a few times. V and J are TRBV10-3 and TRBJ1-5, with 10 bases matching TRBD1. Germline V gene sequence: CDR1 ENHRY, CDR2 SYGVKD. CDR3 size: 13 residues. V lost 11 bases to trimming and J lost 5 bases; unmatched junction nucleotides: 6. CDR3 sequence reads: CAAGQGDYQPQHF. DNA of the CDR3: TGTGCCGCCGGACAGGGGGACTATCAGCCCCAGCATTTT.

The rearrangement uses TRBV9 and TRBJ2-1; perhaps TRBD2 as D (5 bases). Germline V gene sequence: CDR1 SGDLS, CDR2 YYNGEE. This CDR3 region has 16 residues. The V and J ends lost 0 bases and 0 bases respectively, with 10 bases between them. The CDR3 sequence: CASSVASSTSYNEQFF. As DNA, the CDR3 is TGTGCCAGCAGCGTAGCTAGCTCGACCTCCTACAATGAGCAGTTCTTC.

The chain is built from TRBV20-1 and TRBJ1-6; TRBD1 matches at 9 bases. Germline assignment: CDR1 DFQATT and CDR2 SNEGSKA (reference sequence). This CDR3 region has 17 residues. With 6 bases clipped from V and 3 bases from J, the junction kept 12 bases outside the gene matches. In nucleotides, the CDR3 is TGCAGTGCCCCCGGGACAGGGTTCAACCGCTATAATTCACCCCTCCACTTT. Translation: CSAPGTGFNRYNSPLHF.

The chain recombines TRBV4-3 with TRBJ1-2; D ambiguous. CDR1 and CDR2 from the germline V gene are LGHNA and YSLEER. The CDR3 runs to 15 residues. Trimming cost V 0 bases and J 7 bases, with 15 bases left between them. CDR3 DNA sequence: TGCGCCAGCAGCCAAGATCCCTCAAACGAAGTTGGCTACACCTTC. The encoded protein is CASSQDPSNEVGYTF.

The J gene is TRBJ2-1, the V gene TRBV4-1; 13 positions match TRBD2. The junction had 15 bases not matched to a gene; V was cut back by 0 bases and J by 4 bases. Germline V gene lookup returns CDR1 MGHRA and CDR2 YSYEKL. The CDR3 has 21 amino acids. The CDR3 nucleotides are TGCGCCAGCAGCCAAGACGAATGTGGACTAGCGGGGGACCCGTGGTACAATGAGCAGTTCTTC. Protein: CASSQDECGLAGDPWYNEQFF.

V is TRBV7-2 and J is TRBJ2-7; tentative D call: TRBD2 (6 bases). CDR3 size: 15 residues. V was cut by 3 bases and J by 0 bases, with 12 bases left in between. CDR1 is SGHTA, CDR2 FQGNSA, per germline. The CDR3 DNA follows: TGTGCCAGCAGCTTGCCAGCGGGCAACTCCTACGAGCAGTACTTC. This sequence encodes CASSLPAGNSYEQYF.

The J gene is TRBJ2-6, the V gene TRBV27, with D perhaps TRBD1 or TRBD2 (6 bases each). The CDR3 sequence is 18 residues long. Germline V lookup: CDR1 MNHEY, CDR2 SMNVEV (reference sequence). Trimming removed 5 bases from V and 1 base from J, with 18 bases in between. The chain's CDR3 is CASSPRRGLWSGANVLTF. Written as DNA, the CDR3 is TGTGCCAGCAGTCCTCGCCGGGGGCTATGGTCTGGGGCCAACGTCCTGACTTTC.

This clonotype was recorded a few times. The genes are TRBV29-1 and TRBJ2-7; a weak D match, TRBD1 (5 bases). CDR3 length equals 13 residues. Trimming pared 3 bases from V and 7 bases from J, leaving 16 bases between. The germline CDR1 and CDR2 sequences are SQVTM and ANQGSEA. The CDR3 DNA reads TGCAGCGTTGAGGGCGACAGTTCGAGGGAGCAGTACTTC. It translates to CSVEGDSSREQYF.

The chain links TRBV3-1 to TRBJ1-4; 11 bases match TRBD1. With V trimmed by 0 bases and J by 12 bases, 6 bases remained unmatched. The germline V gene encodes CDR1 LGHDT and CDR2 YNNKEL (reference sequence). The CDR3 contains 15 residues. DNA for the CDR3: TGTGCCAGCAGCCAAGATTGGACAGGGGGCGGCCAACTGTTTTTT. Translation: CASSQDWTGGGQLFF.

This clonotype occurred a few times. The chain recombines TRBV21-1 with TRBJ2-7. TRBV21-1 is noted as a pseudogene. This CDR3 is 15 amino acids long. In DNA, the CDR3 is TGTGCCAGCGTACCCTATAGAGGAAGAATCTACGAGCAGTACTTC. The encoded protein is CASVPYRGRIYEQYF.

This clonotype has at least ten counts. The chain links TRBV20-1 to TRBJ2-7, with 9 bases that match TRBD1. Germline loops: CDR1 DFQATT, CDR2 SNEGSKA (reference sequence). V gave up 6 bases and J gave up 3 bases; unmatched junction bases: 6. The CDR3 is 13 residues long. CDR3 sequence (DNA): TGCAGTGCCCCGCGACAGGGGGGCTACGAGCAGTACTTC. Its translation is CSAPRQGGYEQYF.

This CDR3 is CAISLLAGGTYNEQYF. For the CDR3, the DNA is TGTGCCATCAGCCTTCTAGCGGGAGGGACCTACAATGAGCAGTACTTC. This chain links TRBV10-3 with TRBJ2-1, with 12 bases aligning to TRBD2. The J call is uncertain, as TRBJ2-7 better fits the DNA end. In germline, CDR1 is ENHRY, CDR2 SYGVKD. The CDR3 totals 16 residues.

The CDR3 loop reads CASSLSSGTLTQYF. CDR3 bases: TGTGCCAGCAGTTTATCGTCTGGAACTCTTACGCAGTATTTT. This chain links TRBV27 with TRBJ2-3, with D hard to call. CDR1 MNHEY and CDR2 SMNVEV come from the germline V gene (reference sequence). The V and J ends lost 0 bases and 8 bases respectively, with 12 bases between them. The CDR3 loop spans 14 amino acids.

This clonotype was detected only a few times. V usage is TRBV20-1 and J usage is TRBJ2-3; no reliable D call. The V end lost 2 bases, the J end lost 0 bases, and 15 bases lay between the germline ends. Germline V gene sequence: CDR1 DFQATT, CDR2 SNEGSKA (reference sequence). CDR3 length equals 16 residues. The CDR3 DNA sequence: TGCAGTGCTAGATCGGTTCGCGTGGGGAGCACAGATACGCAGTATTTT. Amino acid sequence: CSARSVRVGSTDTQYF.

The chain carries TRBV4-1 and TRBJ2-2; D uncertain. Germline CDR1 reads MGHRA; CDR2 reads YSYEKL. CDR3 length equals 18 residues. The V end lost 1 base, the J end lost 3 bases, and 18 bases lay between the germline ends. The CDR3 loop reads CASSQVPDNYGYTGELFF. CDR3 in DNA: TGCGCCAGCAGCCAAGTCCCCGATAACTATGGCTACACCGGGGAGCTGTTTTTT.

This sequence joins TRBV11-1 and TRBJ1-6; possibly TRBD1 for D (5 bases). Deletions cut 5 bases from V and 8 bases from J, with 16 bases between. Germline V CDR1 and CDR2: SGHAT, FQDESV (reference sequence). The CDR3 consists of 15 residues. CDR3 residues: CASSRGAQGDSPLHF. The CDR3 region has the DNA TGTGCCAGCAGCCGCGGGGCTCAAGGGGATTCACCCCTCCACTTT.

The gene calls are TRBV9 and TRBJ1-5; 7 bases map to TRBD1. V was pared by 3 bases and J by 10 bases, with 10 bases of the junction left unmatched. The CDR3 spans 14 residues. Germline CDR1 is SGDLS and CDR2 is YYNGEE. The CDR3 protein is CASSATGQVYPQHF. In DNA form, the CDR3 reads TGTGCCAGCAGCGCAACCGGACAGGTCTATCCCCAGCATTTT.

This chain links TRBV6-1 with TRBJ2-7; D remains ambiguous. Deletions cut 6 bases from V and 6 bases from J, with 21 bases between. This CDR3 is built from 15 residues. Germline V lookup: CDR1 MNHNS, CDR2 SASEGT. CDR3 in amino acids: CASRAPEYRSREQYF. The CDR3 nucleotides are TGTGCCAGCAGAGCCCCGGAATATCGGTCGCGCGAGCAGTACTTC.

This chain links TRBV6-2 or TRBV6-3 with TRBJ2-7; D not certain. CDR3 length equals 14 residues. The V end lost 2 bases, the J end lost 3 bases, and 11 bases lay between the germline ends. CDR1 and CDR2 (germline): MNHEY, SVGEGT. The CDR3 loop is CASSYSTQSYEQYF. Here the CDR3 DNA reads TGTGCCAGCAGTTACAGCACTCAGAGCTACGAGCAGTACTTC.

The rearrangement joins TRBV20-1 to TRBJ2-3; TRBD2 is a possible D gene (5 bases). V lost 6 bases and J lost 3, with 16 bases in between. This CDR3 has 14 amino acids. The germline CDR1 and CDR2 sequences are DFQATT and SNEGSKA (reference sequence). CDR3 DNA sequence: TGCAGTGCCCCCCCAGGTCCGGGAACAGATACGCAGTATTTT. Protein: CSAPPGPGTDTQYF.

The CDR3 nucleotides read TGTGCCAGCAGCAACGGGACTTCAGGGTTGAGCTCTGGGGCCAACGTCCTGACTTTC. It specifies CASSNGTSGLSSGANVLTF. The J gene is TRBJ2-6, the V gene TRBV21-1; TRBD2 reflects the table's D call only, with no check against the DNA. TRBV21-1 has pseudogene status. The CDR3 length is 19 residues.

The gene calls are TRBV21-1 and TRBJ2-5; the table's D call TRBD2 went unverified against the DNA. TRBV21-1 is a known pseudogene. CDR3 size: 14 residues. The CDR3 DNA is TGTGCCAGCGGGCTAGGGGCTACCTACAATGAGCAGTACTTC. Translating gives CASGLGATYNEQYF.